This T cell receptor beta chain derives from a study of CD8+ T cells in alopecia areata. Extracted RNA was reverse transcribed, and the resulting cDNA served as sequencing template. Libraries were prepared by immunoSEQ multiplex PCR; TCRdb keeps only in-frame clonotypes and omits some of them. The sample yields about 190,000 clones, roughly 70% seen once. Treatment of the sample: oral pan-JAK inhibitor, 5-10 mg twice daily. As to this clone: The antigen remains unidentified.

Broader study findings: Normal scalp had lower clonality than lesional scalp, with alopecia totalis/universalis lesions showing this most strongly. A great number of expanded lesional clones endured in scalp and blood during tofacitinib.

The clonotype was recovered from a human donor with alopecia areata. The source was CD4+ T cells sorted from blood, collected between weeks 49 and 50, from a patient treated with tofacitinib.

The CDR3, as DNA: TGTGCCTGGAGTGAGGGGACCAGCATTTTTTTT. Residues: CAWSEGTSIFF. The J gene is TRBJ1-4, the V gene TRBV30, with D tentatively TRBD1 (5 bases). Germline V gene sequence: CDR1 GTSNPN, CDR2 SVGIG (reference sequence). The CDR3 runs 11 residues. V shed 1 base and J shed 17 bases, with 14 bases lying between them.